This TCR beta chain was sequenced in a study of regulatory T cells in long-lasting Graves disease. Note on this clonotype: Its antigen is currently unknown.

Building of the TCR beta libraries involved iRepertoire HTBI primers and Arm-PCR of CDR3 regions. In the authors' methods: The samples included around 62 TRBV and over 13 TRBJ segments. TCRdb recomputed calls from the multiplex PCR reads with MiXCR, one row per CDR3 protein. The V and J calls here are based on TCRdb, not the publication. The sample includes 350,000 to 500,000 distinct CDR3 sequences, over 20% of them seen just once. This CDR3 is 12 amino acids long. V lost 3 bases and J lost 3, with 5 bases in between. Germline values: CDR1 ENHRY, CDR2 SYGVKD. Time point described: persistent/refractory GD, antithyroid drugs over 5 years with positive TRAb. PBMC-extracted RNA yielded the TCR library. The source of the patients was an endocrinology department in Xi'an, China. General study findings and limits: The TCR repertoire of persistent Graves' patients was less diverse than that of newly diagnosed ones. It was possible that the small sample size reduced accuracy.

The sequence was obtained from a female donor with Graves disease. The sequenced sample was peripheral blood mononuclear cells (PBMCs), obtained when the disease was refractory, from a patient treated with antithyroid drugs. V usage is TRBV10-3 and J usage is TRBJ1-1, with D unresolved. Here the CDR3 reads CAISDGYTEAFF. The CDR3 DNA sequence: TGTGCCATCAGTGACGGATACACTGAAGCTTTCTTT.